These 27 T cell receptor beta chains were all obtained from the same sample, sequenced in a study of cytomegalovirus exposure and HLA in healthy donors. The primer mix had 60 Vbeta and 13 Jbeta primers. Libraries were prepared by immunoSEQ multiplex PCR; TCRdb keeps only in-frame clonotypes and omits some of them. The sample records hundreds of thousands of clones, 70% to 85% being singletons. Specimen: PBMCs. These receptors came from a woman in her sixties in good health and CMV-seropositive.

The V and J genes are TRBV21-1 and TRBJ2-1; the tabulated D call, TRBD1, remains unverified against the DNA. TRBV21-1 is a documented pseudogene. This CDR3 region has 13 residues. The CDR3 bases are TGTGCCAGCAGTACAGGCTCCTACAATGAGCAGTTCTTC. Translation gives CASSTGSYNEQFF.

The gene calls are TRBV7-2 and TRBJ2-3; 10 bases fit TRBD2. The CDR3 has 14 amino acids. The V gene end was trimmed by 1 base and the J gene end by 8 bases; junction bases not matched to a gene: 3. The V gene's germline CDR1 is SGHTA and CDR2 FQGNSA. In DNA form, the CDR3 reads TGTGCCAGCAGCTTAGAAGCTAGCGGGGGTACGCAGTATTTT. It encodes CASSLEASGGTQYF. Using reference TRBV7-2 and TRBJ2-3 for the parts outside the CDR3, the full variable domain is GAGVSQSPSNKVTEKGKDVELRCDPISGHTALYWYRQSLGQGLEFLIYFQGNSAPDKSGLPSDRFSAERTGGSVSTLTIQRTQQEDSAVYLCASSLEASGGTQYFGPGTRLTVL.

This clone was observed a few times. The chain uses TRBV18 and TRBJ2-7, with D maybe TRBD1 (7 bases). Germline V gene sequence: CDR1 KGHSH, CDR2 LQKENI. V was pared by 6 bases and J by 3 bases, with 15 bases between. The CDR3 is made up of 14 amino acids. The CDR3 DNA reads TGTGCCAGCTCGCTTGTCAGGGGGGACTACGAGCAGTACTTC. This sequence encodes CASSLVRGDYEQYF.

Of note for this clone: The same CDR3 can be traced to other DNA sequences in this sample. The rearrangement joins TRBV5-1 to TRBJ1-5, with TRBD1 matching 9 bases. Germline V gene sequence: CDR1 SGHRS, CDR2 YFSETQ. V was clipped by 1 base and J by 4 bases; unmatched bases: 3. This CDR3 has 15 amino acids. The DNA for the CDR3 is TGCGCCAGCAGCTTGACGACAGGGGGAAATCAGCCCCAGCATTTT. Translating gives CASSLTTGGNQPQHF.

The chain carries TRBV28 and TRBJ1-1; no clear D. CDR1 is MDHEN and CDR2 is SYDVKM in the germline V gene. The CDR3 runs to 14 residues. Trimming cost V 4 bases and J 1 base, with 10 bases left between them. In DNA, the CDR3 is TGTGCCAGCAGTTCCCCGGTCCCGAACACTGAAGCTTTCTTT. Translation gives CASSSPVPNTEAFF. The full variable domain, in which reference TRBV28 and TRBJ1-1 provide the parts outside the CDR3, is DVKVTQSSRYLVKRTGEKVFLECVQDMDHENMFWYRQDPGLGLRLIYFSYDVKMKEKGDIPEGYSVSREKKERFSLILESASTNQTSMYLCASSSPVPNTEAFFGQGTRLTVV.

The chain has TRBV6-5 and TRBJ2-3; D is possibly TRBD1 (5 bases). CDR3 length: 14 amino acids. CDR1 MNHEY and CDR2 SVGAGI come from the germline V gene. The germline V and J ends were trimmed by 6 bases and 3 bases, with 13 bases remaining between them. Here the CDR3 reads CASRTWTPTDTQYF. CDR3 coding DNA: TGTGCCAGCAGGACTTGGACACCTACAGATACGCAGTATTTT.

The chain is built from TRBV6-6 and TRBJ2-7; D might be TRBD2 (7 bases). Trimming removed 2 bases at V and 3 bases at J, with 14 bases between. CDR3 length: 15 amino acids. Germline V lookup: CDR1 MNHNY, CDR2 SVGAGI (reference sequence). The CDR3 nucleotides are TGTGCCAGCAGTTACACGTCGGGGGGCGGCTACGAGCAGTACTTC. As protein: CASSYTSGGGYEQYF.

This clone was found a few times. The rearrangement joins TRBV19 to TRBJ1-1, with D tentatively TRBD1 (5 bases). The CDR3 is 13 amino acids. Germline CDR1 is LNHDA and CDR2 is SQIVND (reference sequence). V was cut by 5 bases and J by 4 bases, with 11 bases left in between. DNA of the CDR3: TGTGCCAGTAGTGTGCAGGGTCCCACTGAAGCTTTCTTT. This gives the protein CASSVQGPTEAFF.

The chain is built from TRBV7-8 and TRBJ1-2; 8 bases fit TRBD1. Per the germline V gene, CDR1 is SGHVS and CDR2 is FQNEAQ. The junction had 5 bases not matched to a gene; V was cut back by 0 bases and J by 5 bases. CDR3 length: 15 amino acids. Here the CDR3 reads CASSLASGGGYGYTF. For the CDR3, the DNA is TGTGCCAGCAGCTTAGCATCAGGGGGCGGGTATGGCTACACCTTC.

The gene calls are TRBV2 and TRBJ1-2, with D unresolved. In germline, CDR1 is SNHLY, CDR2 FYNNEI. With 1 base removed from V and 4 bases from J, the gap between germline ends came to 13 bases. The CDR3 has 15 amino acids. CDR3 bases: TGTGCCAGCAGTGAAGAGCGTGGATATAGCTATGGCTACACCTTC. This codes for CASSEERGYSYGYTF.

The chain links TRBV18 to TRBJ2-5; 10 bases are a match to TRBD1. This CDR3 comprises 15 residues. Germline V gene sequence: CDR1 KGHSH, CDR2 LQKENI. Germline trimming cut 5 bases from V and 4 bases from J; bases unmatched to any gene: 7. The CDR3 DNA sequence: TGTGCCAGCTCAGATCCGGGACAGGGGAGAGAGACCCAGTACTTC. Translated, it gives CASSDPGQGRETQYF.

This clone was seen only a few times. V and J are TRBV6-6 and TRBJ1-5; D possibly corresponds to TRBD1 (5 bases). The CDR3 sequence is 13 residues long. Germline loops: CDR1 MNHNY, CDR2 SVGAGI (reference sequence). V lost 11 bases and J 0 bases, leaving 11 bases between the germline ends. CDR3 DNA: TGTGCCGCCACGGGGGGTAGCAATCAGCCCCAGCATTTT. Amino acids: CAATGGSNQPQHF.

The rearrangement uses TRBV7-9 and TRBJ1-2, with D perhaps matching TRBD1 (5 bases). Germline-derived CDR1 and CDR2 are SEHNR and FQNEAQ (reference sequence). Trimming took off 0 bases at V and 7 bases at J, with 9 bases between the two ends. The CDR3 extends over 13 amino acids. In nucleotides, the CDR3 is TGTGCCAGCAGCTTAGCCGGGGGTACTGGCTACACCTTC. It yields the protein CASSLAGGTGYTF.

CDR3 residues: CASSLQGQGVNEQFF. The CDR3 nucleotides read TGCGCCAGCAGCTTGCAGGGACAGGGGGTCAATGAGCAGTTCTTC. The chain recombines TRBV5-1 with TRBJ2-1; 11 nucleotides align to TRBD1. Trimming removed 1 base from V and 6 bases from J; junction bases left unmatched: 3. Germline-derived CDR1 and CDR2 are SGHRS and YFSETQ. CDR3 length: 15 residues.

The gene calls are TRBV5-5 and TRBJ2-1; the D gene is possibly TRBD1 (6 bases). The CDR3 extends over 14 amino acids. Trimming shortened V by 3 bases and J by 2 bases, and 9 bases separated the two germline ends. Germline CDR1 SGHKS, CDR2 YYEKEE (reference sequence). For the CDR3, the DNA is TGTGCCAGCAGCTCCGGGACACCCTACAATGAGCAGTTCTTC. It specifies CASSSGTPYNEQFF. Full variable domain (remainder filled in from reference TRBV5-5 and TRBJ2-1): DAGVTQSPTHLIKTRGQQVTLRCSPISGHKSVSWYQQVLGQGPQFIFQYYEKEERGRGNFPDRFSARQFPNYSSELNVNALLLGDSALYLCASSSGTPYNEQFFGPGTRLTVL.

The chain is built from TRBV5-6 and TRBJ2-2; a weak D match, TRBD1 (6 bases). The germline V gene encodes CDR1 SGHDT and CDR2 YYEEEE. The CDR3 loop spans 12 amino acids. With 3 bases removed from V and 6 bases from J, the gap between germline ends came to 6 bases. The CDR3 nucleotides are TGTGCCAGCAGCTGGACAGCCGGGGAGCTGTTTTTT. It codes for CASSWTAGELFF.

In its sample, this clone was seen a few times. V and J are TRBV6-5 and TRBJ1-2; the match to TRBD1 covers 7 bases. The length of the CDR3 is 13 residues. V was pared by 2 bases and J by 8 bases, with 5 bases of the junction left unmatched. Germline loops: CDR1 MNHEY, CDR2 SVGAGI. CDR3 in DNA: TGTGCCAGCAGTTACCGGGACAGAGAAGGCTACACCTTC. Its translation: CASSYRDREGYTF.

The genes are TRBV5-4 and TRBJ1-1; the D is unclear. CDR3 size: 14 residues. The germline gives CDR1 SGHNT, CDR2 YYREEE (reference sequence). Trimming took off 4 bases at V and 2 bases at J, with 12 bases between the two ends. CDR3 sequence reads: CASSGQSTNTEAFF. In DNA, the CDR3 is TGTGCCAGCAGCGGGCAGTCGACCAACACTGAAGCTTTCTTT.

V is TRBV30 and J is TRBJ2-5; 11 bases are a match to TRBD2. The V gene's germline CDR1 is GTSNPN and CDR2 SVGIG (reference sequence). J gave up 5 bases and V 1 base, and 0 bases lay outside the gene matches. The CDR3 is 13 residues long. The CDR3 nucleotides read TGTGCCTGGAGTGGACTAGCGGGGGAGACCCAGTACTTC. This translates into CAWSGLAGETQYF. Full variable domain (remainder filled in from reference TRBV30 and TRBJ2-5): SQTIHQWPATLVQPVGSPLSLECTVEGTSNPNLYWYRQAAGRGLQLLFYSVGIGQISSEVPQNLSASRPQDRQFILSSKKLLLSDSGFYLCAWSGLAGETQYFGPGTRLLVL.

This chain links TRBV10-2 with TRBJ1-1, with TRBD1 matching over 9 bases. V was pared by 8 bases and J by 3 bases, with 1 base of the junction left unmatched. The V gene's germline CDR1 is WSHSY and CDR2 SAAADI. The CDR3 spans 12 residues. CDR3 nucleotides: TGCGCCAGCCGGACAGGGGACACTGAAGCTTTCTTT. Protein sequence: CASRTGDTEAFF.

The chain carries TRBV9 and TRBJ2-5; possibly TRBD1 for D (6 bases). CDR3 length: 14 residues. Looked up from germline, CDR1 is SGDLS and CDR2 is YYNGEE. V was trimmed by 3 bases and J by 5 bases, leaving 14 bases between them. The CDR3 here is CASSAADRTETQYF. In DNA form, the CDR3 reads TGTGCCAGCAGCGCCGCTGACAGGACGGAGACCCAGTACTTC.

The chain links TRBV27 to TRBJ1-1, with TRBD1 as a possible D gene (6 bases). The V end was cut by 5 bases, the J end by 1 base, with 14 bases between. Germline lookup yields CDR1 MNHEY and CDR2 SMNVEV (reference sequence). The CDR3 has 15 amino acids. This CDR3 reads CASSGSRGWNTEAFF. Here the CDR3 DNA reads TGTGCCAGCAGTGGATCCAGGGGATGGAACACTGAAGCTTTCTTT.

The chain joins TRBV18 to TRBJ1-1; a possible D gene is TRBD1 (5 bases). The CDR3 is 14 amino acids. Germline lookup yields CDR1 KGHSH and CDR2 LQKENI. V was clipped by 7 bases and J by 1 base, with 13 bases between them. The CDR3 reads CASFTQGQNTEAFF. The CDR3 region has the DNA TGTGCCAGCTTCACCCAGGGTCAGAACACTGAAGCTTTCTTT.

The genes are TRBV18 and TRBJ1-2; a possible D gene is TRBD1 (6 bases). Germline V gene data show CDR1 as KGHSH and CDR2 as LQKENI. The CDR3 has 13 residues. Trimming pared 3 bases from V and 2 bases from J, leaving 7 bases between. The CDR3: CASSPDRNYGYTF. The DNA for the CDR3 is TGTGCCAGCTCACCGGACAGAAACTATGGCTACACCTTC.

The chain combines TRBV5-1 with TRBJ2-7; 14 nucleotides line up with TRBD2. V shed 4 bases and J 6 bases; nucleotides not matched to a gene: 6. This CDR3 spans 15 amino acids. In germline, CDR1 is SGHRS, CDR2 YFSETQ. The DNA for the CDR3 is TGCGCCAGCAGCCGAGGGACTAGCGGGAGCGCCGAGCAGTACTTC. This gives the protein CASSRGTSGSAEQYF.

V and J are TRBV29-1 and TRBJ2-7; a weak D match, TRBD2 (7 bases). The CDR3 has 14 residues. V lost 4 bases to trimming and J lost 0 bases, with 13 bases between them. Germline values: CDR1 SQVTM, CDR2 ANQGSEA. The CDR3 coding sequence is TGCAGCGTTGGACCTGGGGGGGCCTCCTACGAGCAGTACTTC. Protein sequence: CSVGPGGASYEQYF.

The chain carries TRBV4-3 and TRBJ2-2, with D maybe TRBD2 (6 bases). CDR1 LGHNA and CDR2 YSLEER come from the germline V gene. CDR3 length: 16 amino acids. The V end lost 4 bases, the J end lost 8 bases, and 20 bases lay between the germline ends. CDR3 region: CASSPRGAGLLGELFF. DNA for the CDR3: TGCGCCAGCAGCCCACGCGGGGCCGGCTTATTAGGGGAGCTGTTTTTT.